The 6 T cell receptor beta chains reported below all come from one sample, sequenced in a study of T cell responses to AZD1222 COVID-19 vaccine. Profiling relied on immunoSEQ multiplex PCR, and the TCRdb table lists in-frame clones only, not all of them. Of some 96,000 clones in the sample, approximately 88% were seen once. The sample consisted of peripheral blood, taken on day 0 of AZD1222 vaccination. Every receptor here comes from an adult in good health.

In the case of this clone: The same CDR3 arises from other DNA sequences in this sample as well. The V gene is TRBV12-3 or TRBV12-4, the J gene TRBJ1-2, with no clear D. With 2 bases removed from V and 4 bases from J, the gap between germline ends came to 8 bases. The CDR3 is 13 amino acids. CDR3 coding DNA: TGTGCCAGCAGTTTACGACGGGCCTATGGCTACACCTTC. Protein product: CASSLRRAYGYTF.

The rearrangement joins TRBV6-1 to TRBJ2-1, with TRBD2 identical over 7 bases. From germline, CDR1 is MNHNS and CDR2 SASEGT. The CDR3 totals 14 residues. After removal of 1 base from V and 8 bases from J, the junction contained 5 bases not matched to a gene. This CDR3 reads CASSEVWGGDEQFF. CDR3 sequence (DNA): TGTGCCAGCAGTGAAGTGTGGGGGGGGGATGAGCAGTTCTTC.

This sequence joins TRBV5-1 and TRBJ2-3, with TRBD2 matching over 10 bases. The CDR3 loop spans 15 amino acids. Germline trimming cut 7 bases from V and 1 base from J; bases unmatched to any gene: 6. The germline V gene has CDR1 SGHRS and CDR2 YFSETQ. Here the CDR3 reads CASGRTSGRTDTQYF. CDR3 DNA: TGCGCCAGCGGCCGGACTAGCGGCCGCACAGATACGCAGTATTTT.

The chain recombines TRBV4-2 with TRBJ2-7; D is uncertain. Germline loops: CDR1 LGHNA, CDR2 YNFKEQ. The CDR3 is 16 residues long. Trimming took 0 bases from V and 7 from J, leaving 19 bases between them. In DNA form, the CDR3 reads TGTGCCAGCAGCCAAGATGGTACTGGGCCGACGTGGGAGCAGTACTTC. It yields the protein CASSQDGTGPTWEQYF.

This sequence joins TRBV10-2 and TRBJ2-1; perhaps TRBD2 as D (5 bases). This CDR3 has 14 residues. V was clipped by 3 bases and J by 4 bases, with 10 bases between them. Per the germline V gene, CDR1 is WSHSY and CDR2 is SAAADI. The CDR3 spells CASSDSGFYNEQFF. CDR3 in DNA: TGCGCCAGCAGTGATTCGGGGTTTTACAATGAGCAGTTCTTC.

V gene TRBV2 combines with J gene TRBJ1-1; a weak D match, TRBD1 (6 bases). The germline V gene has CDR1 SNHLY and CDR2 FYNNEI. This CDR3 spans 14 amino acids. V shed 7 bases and J shed 8 bases, with 20 bases lying between them. The chain's CDR3 is CASTTGAGAREAFF. For the CDR3, the DNA is TGTGCCAGCACCACCGGGGCAGGGGCCCGAGAAGCTTTCTTT.